This T cell receptor (beta chain) derives from a study of blood T cell repertoires in COVID-19. In the study overall: Sources were T cells, B-cell-depleted T cells, or PBMCs; the material itself was cDNA or gDNA.

Original methodology: By means of reference gene primer amplification, nucleated cell counts were estimated. Repertoires were generated with immunoSEQ multiplex PCR, while TCRdb's copy carries only in-frame clones and drops some. V, J and clone size were drawn from that table, and D and trimming were deduced from the DNA. The sample contains 300,000 to 450,000 clones, 88% of which appear only once. V trimming: 7 bases; J trimming: 3 bases; junction bases outside the gene matches: 8. This CDR3 has 15 residues. Per germline, CDR1 MNHEY and CDR2 SVGAGI. Adults between roughly 18 and 89 years of age took part from fewer than 30 US areas.

The receptor's source is a woman aged 18-29 years who had recovered from COVID-19. The chain employs TRBV6-5 and TRBJ1-5; 8 nucleotides align to TRBD1. Sequencing input: PBMCs or T cells enriched from blood (not recorded which). CDR3 protein: CASIGGRGHNQPQHF. The CDR3 DNA sequence: TGTGCCAGCATTGGTGGCAGGGGGCACAATCAGCCCCAGCATTTT.